These 32 T cell receptor beta chains originate from one sample sequenced in a study of blood T cells in healthy people across ages. A J-beta primer mix and a sample-barcoded 5' primer were used in a second PCR of roughly 7 to 12 cycles. TCRdb called the 5' RACE reads again in MiXCR, with one record for every CDR3 protein. Of 270,000 or so distinct CDR3 sequences in the sample, 25% to 30% are singletons; the top ten hold about 30%. Sample: blood. The source is a woman in her 70s in good health.

This clonotype was detected a few times. The J gene is TRBJ1-5, the V gene TRBV6-1; D unclear. CDR3 length: 13 residues. Germline CDR1 MNHNS, CDR2 SASEGT. Trimming cost V 7 bases and J 3 bases, with 10 bases left between them. CDR3 in DNA: TGTGCCAGCAACCGTCAGTACAATCAGCCCCAGCATTTT. Translated: CASNRQYNQPQHF.

This clonotype was detected many times. The chain employs TRBV3-1 and TRBJ2-1; the D call may be TRBD1 or TRBD2 (5 bases each). The J call may be mistaken, given a closer DNA end match to TRBJ2-5. Germline V gives CDR1 LGHDT, CDR2 YNNKEL (reference sequence). CDR3 length: 15 residues. CDR3 in DNA: TGTGCCAGCAGCCCTCCGGGGCCACCGAACGTGACCCAGTACTTC. Its translation is CASSPPGPPNVTQYF.

The chain joins TRBV20-1 to TRBJ2-7; 14 nucleotides agree with TRBD2. The germline V gene encodes CDR1 DFQATT and CDR2 SNEGSKA (reference sequence). There are 16 residues in the CDR3. V was clipped by 6 bases and J by 6 bases; unmatched bases: 13. The CDR3 bases are TGCAGTGCCCGCGGCGGGACTAGCGGGAGTTTAGCCGAGCAGTACTTC. Protein sequence: CSARGGTSGSLAEQYF.

As to this clonotype: A junction boundary mismatches the germline segment, possibly from a read error. The CDR3 protein is CASIPGGTASYEQYF. DNA for the CDR3: TGCGCCAGCATCCCAGGGGGCACGGCTTCCTACGAGCAGTACTTC. This chain joins TRBV7-9 and TRBJ2-7, with 8 bases identical to TRBD1. The V gene's germline CDR1 is SEHNR and CDR2 FQNEAQ (reference sequence). The CDR3 is 15 residues long. Drawing the rest from reference TRBV7-9 and TRBJ2-7, the complete variable domain is DTGVSQNPRHKITKRGQNVTFRCDPISEHNRLYWYRQTLGQGPEFLTYFQNEAQLEKSRLLSDRFSAERPKGSFSTLEIQRTEQGDSAMYLCASIPGGTASYEQYFGPGTRLTVT.

The gene calls are TRBV4-2 and TRBJ2-3; D gene unclear. The CDR3 totals 15 residues. V lost 3 bases and J lost 0, with 10 bases in between. Germline CDR1 is LGHNA and CDR2 is YNFKEQ. The CDR3 is CASSQGAKSTDTQYF. The CDR3 nucleotides read TGTGCCAGCAGCCAGGGCGCCAAAAGCACAGATACGCAGTATTTT.

This rearrangement joins TRBV20-1 to TRBJ2-3; TRBD2 matches 7 bases. The ends lost 3 bases at V and 0 bases at J; junction bases unmatched: 9. The germline V gene encodes CDR1 DFQATT and CDR2 SNEGSKA (reference sequence). CDR3 length: 16 residues. CDR3 sequence: CSASPNAGASTDTQYF. CDR3 sequence (DNA): TGCAGTGCTAGCCCAAATGCGGGAGCCAGCACAGATACGCAGTATTTT.

This clonotype appeared a few times. This chain joins TRBV3-1 and TRBJ2-7, with 10 nucleotides matching TRBD2. V trimming: 4 bases; J trimming: 4 bases; junction bases outside the gene matches: 10. The CDR3 has 16 amino acids. The germline CDR1 and CDR2 sequences are LGHDT and YNNKEL (reference sequence). The CDR3, as DNA: TGTGCCAGCAGCCCCACCTCTAGCGGGAGAGGGTACGAGCAGTACTTC. Residues: CASSPTSSGRGYEQYF.

This clonotype was detected ten times or more. V usage is TRBV28 and J usage is TRBJ2-7; D perhaps matches TRBD1 (6 bases). The germline V and J ends were trimmed by 4 bases and 1 base, with 11 bases remaining between them. Germline CDR1 is MDHEN and CDR2 is SYDVKM. CDR3 length: 14 amino acids. The CDR3: CASSSTGWSYEQYF. The CDR3 DNA reads as TGTGCCAGCAGTTCTACAGGGTGGTCCTACGAGCAGTACTTC.

This chain connects TRBV7-8 to TRBJ1-1; D uncertain. The germline CDR1 and CDR2 sequences are SGHVS and FQNEAQ. V lost 5 bases, J lost 3 bases, and 13 bases lay in between. CDR3 size: 14 residues. The CDR3 DNA reads TGTGCCAGCAGCCTACTGACACTCGACACTGAAGCTTTCTTT. It yields the protein CASSLLTLDTEAFF.

CDR3 nucleotide sequence: TGTGCCAGCAGTTCACCGGGGACGAGAGTAAGGGAGACCCAGTACTTC. It yields the protein CASSSPGTRVRETQYF. The V call is TRBV12-3 or TRBV12-4, the J call TRBJ2-5; D may correspond to TRBD1 or TRBD2 (5 bases each). This CDR3 is built from 16 residues. The germline V and J ends were trimmed by 4 bases and 5 bases, with 20 bases remaining between them.

This clonotype has a handful of counts. The chain couples TRBV6-2 or TRBV6-3 to TRBJ2-7; TRBD2 aligns across 7 bases. The germline CDR1 and CDR2 sequences are MNHEY and SVGEGT. This CDR3 spans 16 amino acids. Unmatched junction bases numbered 18, after V lost 8 bases and J lost 5 bases. The CDR3 DNA reads as TGTGCCAGCCGGCCGCAATGGGAGGGATCGGAGGACGAGCAGTACTTC. Encoded protein: CASRPQWEGSEDEQYF.

The chain joins TRBV12-3 or TRBV12-4 to TRBJ1-3; D not resolved. V was clipped by 10 bases and J by 0 bases, with 4 bases between them. The CDR3 totals 11 residues. The CDR3: CATGSGNTIYF. The CDR3 DNA follows: TGTGCCACTGGCTCTGGAAACACCATATATTTT.

J is TRBJ1-1 and V is TRBV3-1; 10 nucleotides agree with TRBD1. Germline V gene lookup returns CDR1 LGHDT and CDR2 YNNKEL (reference sequence). V shed 2 bases, J shed 3 bases, and the junction held 3 bases outside the gene matches. There are 15 residues in the CDR3. CDR3 nucleotides: TGTGCCAGCAGCCAATCCGGGACAGGGGACACTGAAGCTTTCTTT. Protein sequence: CASSQSGTGDTEAFF.

This sequence joins TRBV20-1 and TRBJ1-5; D is possibly TRBD1 (6 bases). Per the germline V gene, CDR1 is DFQATT and CDR2 is SNEGSKA (reference sequence). The CDR3 covers 14 residues. Between the trimmed V and J ends, which lost 6 bases and 9 bases, there was a span of 21 bases. The CDR3 bases are TGCAGTGCGCAGGGACACCTCGGCCATCCGCCCCAGCATTTT. Encoded protein: CSAQGHLGHPPQHF.

This clonotype was seen only a few times. The junction differs from germline at one of its ends, possibly a read error. The chain employs TRBV12-3 or TRBV12-4 and TRBJ1-1; D unresolved. This CDR3 is built from 13 residues. The CDR3 spells CASSSPMNTEAFF. The CDR3 nucleotides read TGTGCCAGCAGTTCGCCCATGAACACCGAAGCTTTCTTT.

The chain couples TRBV7-8 to TRBJ2-5; 7 bases align to TRBD2. The tail of the sequence fits TRBJ2-1 better, so the J call may be wrong. Germline V CDR1 and CDR2: SGHVS, FQNEAQ. The CDR3 is 15 residues long. The CDR3 loop is CASSLPAGAGNEQFF. The CDR3 coding sequence is TGTGCCAGCAGCCTCCCGGCGGGAGCGGGGAATGAGCAGTTCTTC.

The V gene is TRBV5-1, the J gene TRBJ2-3, with D possibly TRBD1 on 6 matching bases. Germline V CDR1 and CDR2: SGHRS, YFSETQ. The germline V and J ends were trimmed by 7 bases and 0 bases, with 12 bases remaining between them. The length of the CDR3 is 14 residues. The CDR3 reads CASYQGISTDTQYF. Here the CDR3 DNA reads TGCGCCAGCTACCAGGGGATCAGCACAGATACGCAGTATTTT.

This clonotype came up a few times. This chain joins TRBV20-1 and TRBJ2-5, with 15 bases fitting TRBD2. V trimming: 6 bases; J trimming: 5 bases; junction bases outside the gene matches: 10. CDR3 length: 16 residues. Per germline, CDR1 DFQATT and CDR2 SNEGSKA (reference sequence). The CDR3 protein is CSAGLAGGPGVETQYF. CDR3 nucleotide sequence: TGCAGTGCCGGACTAGCGGGAGGGCCGGGGGTGGAGACCCAGTACTTC.

This chain joins TRBV6-2 or TRBV6-3 and TRBJ1-3, with TRBD1 as a possible D gene (6 bases). Per the germline V gene, CDR1 is MNHEY and CDR2 is SVGEGT. Deletions cut 8 bases from V and 0 bases from J, with 14 bases between. The CDR3 is 15 residues long. DNA for the CDR3: TGTGCCAGCCGACAGGCCATTCTCTCTGGAAACACCATATATTTT. Protein sequence: CASRQAILSGNTIYF.

The chain links TRBV12-5 to TRBJ2-7; TRBD1 or TRBD2 may be the D gene (5 bases each). Trimming pared 6 bases from V and 6 bases from J, leaving 15 bases between. This CDR3 comprises 13 residues. Germline assignment: CDR1 LGHNT and CDR2 FRNRAP. The CDR3 sequence: CASGDMQGPEQYF. The CDR3, as DNA: TGTGCTAGTGGGGACATGCAGGGACCCGAGCAGTACTTC.

This clonotype has more than one count but fewer than ten. V usage is TRBV28 and J usage is TRBJ1-2, with a tentative D call TRBD1 (5 bases). The CDR3 consists of 14 residues. Trimming shortened V by 3 bases and J by 4 bases, and 12 bases separated the two germline ends. CDR1 is MDHEN and CDR2 is SYDVKM in the germline V gene. The CDR3 protein is CASSLGRRTYGYTF. The CDR3 nucleotides are TGTGCCAGCAGTTTGGGGCGGAGAACCTATGGCTACACCTTC.

The chain joins TRBV20-1 to TRBJ1-1, with D tentatively TRBD1 (6 bases). Looked up from germline, CDR1 is DFQATT and CDR2 is SNEGSKA (reference sequence). This CDR3 is built from 17 residues. The ends were cut back, 8 bases at V and 8 bases at J, with 33 bases in the middle. The CDR3: CSTSSAGALSAKSEAFF. The CDR3 DNA sequence: TGCAGTACGAGTTCCGCGGGGGCGCTATCCGCCAAGTCAGAAGCTTTCTTT.

The chain couples TRBV29-1 to TRBJ2-7, with 11 bases that match TRBD1. Germline CDR1 SQVTM, CDR2 ANQGSEA. This CDR3 contains 12 residues. The V segment lost 4 bases and the J segment 5 bases; nucleotides outside the gene matches: 1. Written as DNA, the CDR3 is TGCAGCGTTGGGGGACAGGGGGACGAGCAGTACTTC. It encodes CSVGGQGDEQYF.

The rearrangement joins TRBV20-1 to TRBJ2-3; TRBD2 might be the D (6 bases). The length of the CDR3 is 14 residues. The V end lost 0 bases, the J end lost 3 bases, and 10 bases lay between the germline ends. CDR1 is DFQATT and CDR2 is SNEGSKA in the germline V gene (reference sequence). CDR3 in amino acids: CSARDYGGTDTQYF. The CDR3 DNA sequence: TGCAGTGCTAGAGACTACGGAGGGACAGATACGCAGTATTTT.

This clonotype was seen a handful of times. The chain couples TRBV29-1 to TRBJ2-5; TRBD2 is a possible D gene (5 bases). This CDR3 comprises 14 residues. Trimming cost V 1 base and J 1 base, with 10 bases left between them. CDR1 and CDR2 from the germline V gene are SQVTM and ANQGSEA. The CDR3 DNA is TGCAGCGTTGAAGTACCCGGGATCCAAGAGACCCAGTACTTC. It is translated as CSVEVPGIQETQYF. Full variable domain (rest looked up from reference TRBV29-1 and TRBJ2-5): SAVISQKPSRDICQRGTSLTIQCQVDSQVTMMFWYRQQPGQSLTLIATANQGSEATYESGFVIDKFPISRPNLTFSTLTVSNMSPEDSSIYLCSVEVPGIQETQYFGPGTRLLVL.

This chain links TRBV4-3 with TRBJ1-4; D not resolved. Trimming removed 4 bases at V and 0 bases at J, with 12 bases between. Germline loops: CDR1 LGHNA, CDR2 YSLEER. CDR3 size: 16 residues. The CDR3 DNA reads as TGCGCCAGCAGCCCCGGAAGGTTTGCAACTAATGAAAAACTGTTTTTT. Protein product: CASSPGRFATNEKLFF.

This chain joins TRBV7-8 and TRBJ2-2, with 10 bases aligning to TRBD2. From germline, CDR1 is SGHVS and CDR2 FQNEAQ. V shed 1 base and J 6 bases; nucleotides not matched to a gene: 5. This CDR3 is built from 16 residues. Written as DNA, the CDR3 is TGTGCCAGCAGCTTAGGGGCTAGCGGGAGCTCCGGGGAGCTGTTTTTT. Its translation is CASSLGASGSSGELFF.

To note about this clonotype: A read error may produce the germline difference seen at one junction end. The DNA of the CDR3 is TGTGCCAGCAGCGTAGGGCTCGACAGCTCCTACAATGGGCAGTTCTTC. It codes for CASSVGLDSSYNGQFF. This chain joins TRBV9 and TRBJ2-1, with D perhaps TRBD1 (5 bases). CDR1 is SGDLS and CDR2 is YYNGEE in the germline V gene. CDR3 length: 16 residues.

This clonotype came up many times. This chain joins TRBV6-2 or TRBV6-3 and TRBJ2-7, with D perhaps TRBD1 or TRBD2 (5 bases each). CDR1 and CDR2 from the germline V gene are MNHEY and SVGEGT. Trimming pared 5 bases from V and 1 base from J, leaving 15 bases between. CDR3 size: 15 residues. The DNA for the CDR3 is TGTGCCAGCAGTAAACTCCGGGACGGGTCCTACGAGCAGTACTTC. Its protein product is CASSKLRDGSYEQYF.

There are a few counts of this clonotype. One junction end disagrees with the germline gene, perhaps due to a read error. Here the CDR3 reads CASSETVGGFF. The CDR3, as DNA: TGTGCCAGCAGTGAGACAGTCGGGGGATTTTTT. This chain joins TRBV2 and TRBJ2-3, with a possible D match to TRBD2 (6 bases). The CDR3 covers 11 residues. Germline lookup yields CDR1 SNHLY and CDR2 FYNNEI.

This clonotype was seen once. The chain is built from TRBV7-9 and TRBJ2-3, with TRBD2 identical over 12 bases. This CDR3 region has 14 residues. V trimming: 7 bases; J trimming: 6 bases; junction bases outside the gene matches: 5. The germline gives CDR1 SEHNR, CDR2 FQNEAQ (reference sequence). The CDR3 sequence is CASNGLAGGDTQYF. For the CDR3, the DNA is TGTGCCAGCAACGGGCTAGCGGGAGGGGATACGCAGTATTTT.

This clonotype was seen many times. The gene calls are TRBV7-2 and TRBJ2-5; D might be TRBD1 (5 bases). CDR1 and CDR2 (germline): SGHTA, FQGNSA. The V end was cut by 2 bases, the J end by 9 bases, with 13 bases between. This CDR3 has 13 amino acids. The CDR3 here is CASSLQGWLSQYF. The CDR3 coding sequence is TGTGCCAGCAGCTTACAGGGCTGGTTGTCCCAGTACTTC.